This T cell receptor beta chain was sequenced in a study of T cell responses to AZD1222 COVID-19 vaccine. CDR1 is MDHEN and CDR2 is SYDVKM in the germline V gene. The V gene lost 3 bases and the J gene lost 1 base, with 3 bases spanning the gap. This CDR3 has 13 residues. Study results and caveats: At baseline, seropositivity was found in only 6 or 7 AZD1222 recipients.

With regard to this clone: As yet, its antigen is unknown.

Sequenced by immunoSEQ multiplex PCR; TCRdb stores in-frame clones only, minus some. The repertoire has around 25,000 clones, around 90% of them found once; the top ten carry 34%. The clonotype was recovered from an adult who received the AZD1222 COVID-19 vaccine. The sequences come from peripheral blood, collected 28 days after the second AZD1222 dose. The rearrangement uses TRBV28 and TRBJ2-2; D gene unclear. The CDR3, as DNA: TGTGCCAGCAGTTTCGGGAACACCGGGGAGCTGTTTTTT. Translation gives CASSFGNTGELFF.